This TCR beta chain was recorded in a study of OX40 agonist ivuxolimab in advanced cancers. Study background: Participants, 75% to 90% male, averaged roughly 60 years of age, ranging from roughly 23 to 90. About 42% of patients had received prior checkpoint inhibitor therapy.

Germline CDR1 reads MRHNA; CDR2 reads SNTAGT. The CDR3 sequence is 16 residues long. V gave up 6 bases and J gave up 2 bases; unmatched junction bases: 7. As regards this clone: Its specificity is not known.

The repertoire was sequenced with immunoSEQ multiplex PCR; TCRdb's copy has only in-frame clones and lacks some. The sample carries about 73,000 clones, about 93% recorded once. Blood specimens came from baseline, cycle 4 day 1, and cycle 7 day 1. Notes on the study in general: Low normalized T-cell clonal expansion was additionally recorded for some nonresponders.

The sequenced sample was CD4+ or CD8+ T cells sorted from blood, obtained in a trial of the OX40 agonist ivuxolimab. This chain joins TRBV6-4 and TRBJ2-6; 7 nucleotides align to TRBD1. The receptor's source is an adult with an advanced solid tumor such as melanoma, head and neck, liver or kidney cancer. In DNA form, the CDR3 reads TGTGCCAGCAGCGGTGAGGGGGCGGCTGGGGCCAACGTCCTGACTTTC. It is translated as CASSGEGAAGANVLTF.